The rows below give T cell receptor beta chains drawn from one sample of a study of technical replicates of blood from a few donors. Here immunoSEQ multiplex PCR was the method, and the copy in TCRdb shows in-frame clones only, minus some. This table has more than 60,000 clones, more than 75% appearing once. The sequenced sample consisted of PBMCs. The receptors stem from a human donor in good health. Some clones in this sample may be carry-over from other donors' samples. Each CDR3 is given without its conserved first and last residue.

cdr3_length j_call v_call cdr3_aa
13 TRBJ1-2 TRBV4-3 ASSQDRLQRYGYT
13 TRBJ2-3 TRBV11-2 ASSLMMGGTDTQY
12 TRBJ2-7 TRBV5-1 ASSFGTGYYEQY
13 TRBJ2-2 TRBV7-3 ASSFTQGNTGELF
14 TRBJ2-2 TRBV27 ASSPRTGGYTGELF
12 TRBJ2-4 TRBV30 AAAGQPRENIQY
11 TRBJ1-1 TRBV30 AWSPMDRGEAF
12 TRBJ1-1 TRBV7-9 ASSLVGGNTEAF
11 TRBJ2-3 TRBV15 ATSRDFPDTQY
13 TRBJ2-1 TRBV7-3 ASSRGLAGGREQF
12 TRBJ2-7 TRBV6-6 ASTHRGRPYEQY
11 TRBJ1-1 TRBV5-1 ASSGDRVTEAF
13 TRBJ2-7 TRBV7-2 ASSFTGTLPNEQY
15 TRBJ2-6 TRBV10-3 AISDPAGESGANVLT
17 TRBJ2-6 TRBV19 ASSLVGRRVSSGANVLT
13 TRBJ1-2 TRBV7-3 ASSLNPGNSNGYT
12 TRBJ2-1 TRBV5-1 ASSLYFSYNEQF
13 TRBJ2-1 TRBV7-9 ASSPSWTSGNEQF
11 TRBJ1-1 TRBV19 ASSMGGAAEAF
10 TRBJ1-1 TRBV5-1 ASSQGDTEAF
11 TRBJ2-2 TRBV6-1 ASRHRNTGELF
13 TRBJ2-3 TRBV7-2 ASSLAPAVTDTQY
9 TRBJ2-1 TRBV9 ASSPGTSQF
15 TRBJ1-2 TRBV27 ASSSSGLGHNNYGYT